The 5 T cell receptor beta chains presented below share a single source sample, sequenced in a study of blood T cells in healthy people across ages. The authors ran a second PCR of about 7 to 11 cycles using a sample-barcoded 5' primer and a J-beta primer mix. TCRdb called the 5' RACE reads again in MiXCR, with one record for every CDR3 protein. The repertoire holds over 1.5 million distinct CDR3 sequences, with roughly 50% as singletons. The specimen sequenced was blood. These receptors all come from a woman in her thirties or forties in good health.

The V and J genes are TRBV6-5 and TRBJ2-7; 10 bases fit TRBD1. V shed 6 bases, J shed 4 bases, and the junction held 12 bases outside the gene matches. The CDR3 has 16 amino acids. Looked up from germline, CDR1 is MNHEY and CDR2 is SVGAGI. The CDR3 here is CASSRTGGGTRYEQYF. CDR3 DNA: TGTGCCAGCAGCCGGACAGGGGGAGGGACTAGGTACGAGCAGTACTTC.

This clonotype was found many times. CDR3 sequence (DNA): TGTGCCACCAGCAGAGATCGGGGAAAAGAGACCCAGTACTTC. This sequence encodes CATSRDRGKETQYF. The chain links TRBV15 to TRBJ2-5, with a weak D call TRBD2 (5 bases). CDR3 size: 14 residues. Trimming stripped 0 bases from V and 3 bases from J, with 8 bases between. CDR1 is LNHNV and CDR2 is YYDKDF in the germline V gene (reference sequence).

In nucleotides, the CDR3 is TGCAGTGCTAGAGAAGAATCGGGACTGACTAGCGGGGGGTCAGATACGCAGTATTTT. It specifies CSAREESGLTSGGSDTQYF. J is TRBJ2-3 and V is TRBV20-1; 13 positions match TRBD2. There are 19 residues in the CDR3. The V gene end was trimmed by 0 bases and the J gene end by 4 bases; junction bases not matched to a gene: 13. Looked up from germline, CDR1 is DFQATT and CDR2 is SNEGSKA (reference sequence).

The gene calls are TRBV11-2 and TRBJ2-5; D uncertain. The last part of the DNA fits TRBJ2-7 better; the J call may be wrong. The CDR3 length is 16 residues. Germline V gives CDR1 SGHAT, CDR2 FQNNGV. The CDR3 region has the DNA TGTGCCAGCAGCTTAGGGGTGATTAAGCTTAGGGACGAGCAGTACTTC. It yields the protein CASSLGVIKLRDEQYF.

There are a few counts of this clonotype. This chain joins TRBV20-1 and TRBJ2-7; D tentatively reads TRBD1 or TRBD2 (5 bases each). V was trimmed by 1 base and J by 11 bases, leaving 18 bases between them. The length of the CDR3 is 13 residues. Looked up from germline, CDR1 is DFQATT and CDR2 is SNEGSKA (reference sequence). CDR3 coding DNA: TGCAGTGCTAGAGTAGTTGAGGGGTCGAGAAAGTACTTC. It specifies CSARVVEGSRKYF.